This passage covers 29 T cell receptor beta chains from one sample sequenced in a study of a mutant IDH1 vaccine in newly diagnosed glioma. The assay was immunoSEQ multiplex PCR, and TCRdb's table has in-frame clones only and misses some. The table has approximately 21,000 clones, roughly 90% seen once; the top ten hold more than 5%. No antigen is known for these receptors. As for time point: week 11, during vaccination. What each vaccine dose contained was 300 ug of mutant IDH1 20-mer peptide, accompanied by topical imiquimod. The source was PBMCs, collected from a glioma patient whose treatment included an IDH1 peptide vaccine. The receptors here all came from a middle-aged woman with glioma.

This chain connects TRBV6-6 to TRBJ1-2, with D perhaps TRBD1 (5 bases). The V gene's germline CDR1 is MNHNY and CDR2 SVGAGI (reference sequence). Between the trimmed V and J ends, which lost 6 bases and 0 bases, there was a span of 8 bases. This CDR3 has 13 residues. The CDR3 DNA is TGTGCCAGCAGCGAACAGGCTAACTATGGCTACACCTTC. This codes for CASSEQANYGYTF.

This rearrangement joins TRBV7-2 to TRBJ2-2; 7 bases are a match to TRBD2. Germline lookup yields CDR1 SGHTA and CDR2 FQGNSA. The CDR3 contains 16 residues. V gave up 6 bases and J gave up 7 bases; unmatched junction bases: 14. DNA for the CDR3: TGTGCCAGCAGTGCCCTCGGACTAGTTGTAGTCGGGGAGCTGTTTTTT. It encodes CASSALGLVVVGELFF. The full variable domain, completed using reference TRBV7-2 and TRBJ2-2, is GAGVSQSPSNKVTEKGKDVELRCDPISGHTALYWYRQSLGQGLEFLIYFQGNSAPDKSGLPSDRFSAERTGGSVSTLTIQRTQQEDSAVYLCASSALGLVVVGELFFGEGSRLTVL.

V gene TRBV7-8 combines with J gene TRBJ1-1; no firm D call. V gave up 5 bases and J gave up 1 base, with 8 bases separating them. The CDR3 loop spans 13 amino acids. CDR1 SGHVS and CDR2 FQNEAQ come from the germline V gene. The CDR3 spells CASSPRTNTEAFF. CDR3 nucleotides: TGTGCCAGCAGCCCACGGACGAACACTGAAGCTTTCTTT.

This chain's CDR3 is CASSGDRGNTIYF. Here the CDR3 DNA reads TGTGCCAGCAGCGGTGACAGGGGAAACACCATATATTTT. The chain recombines TRBV6-5 with TRBJ1-3; perhaps TRBD1 as D (6 bases). Trimming took 6 bases from V and 4 from J, leaving 10 bases between them. CDR3 length: 13 residues. Germline V gene data show CDR1 as MNHEY and CDR2 as SVGAGI.

The chain is built from TRBV2 and TRBJ2-5; D uncertain. Germline loops: CDR1 SNHLY, CDR2 FYNNEI. This CDR3 spans 11 amino acids. V was shortened by 8 bases and J by 2 bases, with 6 bases between the two germline ends. The CDR3 DNA is TGTGCCAGCGGCCCACAAGAGACCCAGTACTTC. Residues: CASGPQETQYF. The variable domain in full, completed from reference TRBV2 and TRBJ2-5, reads EPEVTQTPSHQVTQMGQEVILRCVPISNHLYFYWYRQILGQKVEFLVSFYNNEISEKSEIFDDQFSVERPDGSNFTLKIRSTKLEDSAMYFCASGPQETQYFGPGTRLLVL.

The V and J genes are TRBV2 and TRBJ1-2; maybe TRBD1 (5 bases). Germline V gives CDR1 SNHLY, CDR2 FYNNEI. Trimming removed 4 bases at V and 4 bases at J, with 13 bases between. The CDR3 runs to 14 residues. The CDR3 DNA is TGTGCCAGCAGTGGTCAGGGCGACGTCTATGGCTACACCTTC. Its translation: CASSGQGDVYGYTF.

The table lists this clone with a count of one. The V gene is TRBV2, the J gene TRBJ1-1; D may be TRBD1 (5 bases). Germline loops: CDR1 SNHLY, CDR2 FYNNEI. The CDR3 consists of 14 residues. V lost 4 bases to trimming and J lost 0 bases, with 9 bases between them. The CDR3 DNA reads TGTGCCAGCAGTGCACAGGAGATGAACACTGAAGCTTTCTTT. Translated: CASSAQEMNTEAFF.

J is TRBJ2-7 and V is TRBV6-1; 9 nucleotides line up with TRBD1. V gave up 5 bases and J gave up 4 bases; unmatched junction bases: 9. This CDR3 is built from 15 residues. CDR1 is MNHNS, CDR2 SASEGT, per germline. CDR3 in amino acids: CASSSLGQGRYEQYF. The CDR3 DNA sequence: TGTGCCAGCAGTTCACTTGGACAGGGGAGGTACGAGCAGTACTTC.

In its sample, this clone was seen once. V usage is TRBV7-2 and J usage is TRBJ2-1; possible D gene TRBD2, 5 bases. Germline-derived CDR1 and CDR2 are SGHTA and FQGNSA. V gave up 0 bases and J gave up 6 bases, with 9 bases separating them. The CDR3 loop spans 14 amino acids. The CDR3 sequence is CASSLALASNEQFF. For the CDR3, the DNA is TGTGCCAGCAGCTTAGCTCTAGCCTCCAATGAGCAGTTCTTC.

The gene calls are TRBV10-1 and TRBJ1-1, with TRBD1 as a possible D gene (5 bases). The CDR3 is made up of 15 amino acids. Trimming pared 5 bases from V and 1 base from J, leaving 14 bases between. Germline CDR1 and CDR2: WNHNN and SYGVQD (reference sequence). The CDR3 nucleotides are TGCGCCAGCAGTCAGGCCGGTCAGGGGAACACTGAAGCTTTCTTT. Protein: CASSQAGQGNTEAFF.

The chain couples TRBV7-3 to TRBJ2-2; TRBD1 agrees at 8 bases. Germline CDR1 and CDR2: SGHTA and FQGTGA. There are 15 residues in the CDR3. V shed 3 bases and J 6 bases; nucleotides not matched to a gene: 6. The CDR3 DNA reads TGTGCCAGCAGCTTGAGACAGGGGTTTGCCGGGGAGCTGTTTTTT. This codes for CASSLRQGFAGELFF.

V usage is TRBV4-3 and J usage is TRBJ1-6; maybe TRBD1 (6 bases). The CDR3 totals 15 residues. V lost 3 bases and J lost 1, with 7 bases in between. CDR1 LGHNA and CDR2 YSLEER come from the germline V gene. CDR3 region: CASSQDSSYNSPLHF. The CDR3 DNA reads TGCGCCAGCAGCCAGGACAGTTCCTATAATTCACCCCTCCACTTT.

The chain employs TRBV2 and TRBJ1-6; no clear D. Germline values: CDR1 SNHLY, CDR2 FYNNEI. The CDR3 runs 13 residues. Deletions cut 0 bases from V and 12 bases from J, with 9 bases between. CDR3 sequence: CASSEAPGLPLHF. In DNA, the CDR3 is TGTGCCAGCAGTGAAGCGCCGGGTTTACCCCTCCACTTT.

The rearrangement links TRBV4-1 to TRBJ2-2, with D possibly matching TRBD1 (5 bases). Looked up from germline, CDR1 is MGHRA and CDR2 is YSYEKL. The CDR3 covers 16 residues. Trimming stripped 1 base from V and 1 base from J, with 10 bases between. CDR3 residues: CASSQVGRGNTGELFF. As DNA, the CDR3 is TGCGCCAGCAGCCAAGTTGGTAGGGGGAACACCGGGGAGCTGTTTTTT.

This clone was detected only once. This sequence joins TRBV7-9 and TRBJ1-1; D is undetermined. V was shortened by 6 bases and J by 3 bases, with 11 bases between the two germline ends. The CDR3 contains 13 residues. Germline CDR1 and CDR2: SEHNR and FQNEAQ (reference sequence). Here the CDR3 reads CASSLRVDTEAFF. CDR3 coding DNA: TGTGCCAGCAGTTTAAGGGTCGACACTGAAGCTTTCTTT.

The genes are TRBV4-1 and TRBJ2-7; 10 bases match TRBD1. The CDR3 has 15 residues. With V trimmed by 2 bases and J by 4 bases, 5 bases remained unmatched. Germline V gene sequence: CDR1 MGHRA, CDR2 YSYEKL. CDR3 sequence: CASSQYWDRGYEQYF. The CDR3 coding sequence is TGCGCCAGCAGCCAATACTGGGACAGGGGTTACGAGCAGTACTTC.

The V and J genes are TRBV27 and TRBJ2-3; possible D gene TRBD1, 6 bases. The CDR3 is 15 residues long. Trimming cost V 4 bases and J 3 bases, with 14 bases left between them. CDR1 MNHEY and CDR2 SMNVEV come from the germline V gene (reference sequence). The CDR3 protein is CASSSRRRGTDTQYF. The CDR3 region has the DNA TGTGCCAGCAGTTCGCGACGTAGGGGGACAGATACGCAGTATTTT.

V gene TRBV5-1 combines with J gene TRBJ1-3; weak D call: TRBD1 (5 bases). This CDR3 is 16 amino acids long. The ends were cut back, 1 base at V and 2 bases at J, with 13 bases in the middle. The germline CDR1 and CDR2 sequences are SGHRS and YFSETQ. CDR3 amino acids: CASSLSEVGPGNTIYF. DNA of the CDR3: TGCGCCAGCAGCTTGAGCGAGGTGGGGCCTGGAAACACCATATATTTT.

The gene calls are TRBV5-4 and TRBJ1-1; tentatively, D is TRBD1 (5 bases). The ends were cut back, 4 bases at V and 5 bases at J, with 12 bases in the middle. Germline loops: CDR1 SGHNT, CDR2 YYREEE (reference sequence). The CDR3 consists of 13 residues. The CDR3 DNA reads TGTGCCAGCAGCGGAGGGGTTGGTACTGAAGCTTTCTTT. Its translation is CASSGGVGTEAFF.

This clone turned up a few times. V gene TRBV6-5 combines with J gene TRBJ1-1; D is possibly TRBD1 (6 bases). This CDR3 is built from 14 residues. Trimming stripped 6 bases from V and 1 base from J, with 12 bases between. Per germline, CDR1 MNHEY and CDR2 SVGAGI. The CDR3 DNA sequence: TGTGCCAGCAGACCCGGGACACCGAACACTGAAGCTTTCTTT. Translating gives CASRPGTPNTEAFF.

CDR3: CASSLEGTGSDEQFF. The CDR3 DNA reads as TGCGCCAGCAGCTTGGAGGGGACAGGGAGCGATGAGCAGTTCTTC. This chain connects TRBV5-1 to TRBJ2-1, with 9 nucleotides matching TRBD1. Germline V gene lookup returns CDR1 SGHRS and CDR2 YFSETQ. This CDR3 has 15 residues. V lost 0 bases and J lost 8; bases outside the gene matches: 6.

V and J are TRBV29-1 and TRBJ1-4; D uncertain. Germline V lookup: CDR1 SQVTM, CDR2 ANQGSEA. V was pared by 6 bases and J by 8 bases, with 19 bases between. This CDR3 contains 14 residues. The CDR3 protein is CSVVRTGSGEKLFF. For the CDR3, the DNA is TGCAGCGTAGTCAGGACGGGCTCAGGAGAAAAACTGTTTTTT.

The V and J genes are TRBV30 and TRBJ1-1, with D hard to call. The CDR3 is 12 amino acids. CDR1 is GTSNPN, CDR2 SVGIG, per germline (reference sequence). Trimming took off 0 bases at V and 4 bases at J, with 6 bases between the two ends. The CDR3 reads CAWSVAVTEAFF. In nucleotides, the CDR3 is TGTGCCTGGAGTGTTGCTGTCACTGAAGCTTTCTTT.

The chain couples TRBV2 to TRBJ2-7; D gene ambiguous. The CDR3 is made up of 14 amino acids. The V and J ends lost 7 bases and 2 bases respectively, with 15 bases between them. The germline gives CDR1 SNHLY, CDR2 FYNNEI. The CDR3 is CASKRALTAYEQYF. CDR3 in DNA: TGTGCCAGCAAAAGGGCATTGACCGCCTACGAGCAGTACTTC.

This clone was picked up a small number of times. At the DNA level, this CDR3 is encoded by other sequences in the same sample as well. The chain joins TRBV4-1 to TRBJ1-1, with 9 bases lining up with TRBD1. Germline CDR1 MGHRA, CDR2 YSYEKL. The CDR3 covers 15 residues. The junction had 5 bases not matched to a gene; V was cut back by 1 base and J by 5 bases. The CDR3 protein is CASSQAYRGRTEAFF. Written as DNA, the CDR3 is TGCGCCAGCAGCCAAGCCTACAGGGGGCGGACTGAAGCTTTCTTT.

This chain uses TRBV19 with TRBJ2-7; 9 bases are a match to TRBD2. The CDR3 is made up of 16 amino acids. CDR1 and CDR2 (germline): LNHDA, SQIVND (reference sequence). Trimming took 6 bases from V and 4 from J; bases not matched to a gene: 13. Here the CDR3 reads CASSNGPGLAVYEQYF. DNA of the CDR3: TGTGCCAGTAGCAATGGGCCGGGACTAGCCGTTTACGAGCAGTACTTC.

V and J are TRBV5-4 and TRBJ1-5; unclear D gene. CDR3 length: 14 residues. V was pared by 4 bases and J by 0 bases, with 8 bases between. Per the germline V gene, CDR1 is SGHNT and CDR2 is YYREEE (reference sequence). In DNA form, the CDR3 reads TGTGCCAGCAGCGCTAAGGATAGCAATCAGCCCCAGCATTTT. Translation gives CASSAKDSNQPQHF.

The J gene is TRBJ1-2, the V gene TRBV15; perhaps TRBD1 as D (5 bases). There are 13 residues in the CDR3. The ends were cut back, 5 bases at V and 4 bases at J, with 11 bases in the middle. Germline CDR1 and CDR2: LNHNV and YYDKDF (reference sequence). In DNA form, the CDR3 reads TGTGCCACCAGCGGCGGGACCTCCTATGGCTACACCTTC. It yields the protein CATSGGTSYGYTF.

J is TRBJ2-7 and V is TRBV11-2; D is tentatively TRBD1 or TRBD2 (6 bases each). Per germline, CDR1 SGHAT and CDR2 FQNNGV. Trimming cost V 8 bases and J 0 bases, with 11 bases left between them. The CDR3 spans 13 residues. The CDR3 bases are TGTGCCAGCCGGGGGCAAAGCTCCTACGAGCAGTACTTC. This codes for CASRGQSSYEQYF.